The 13 T cell receptor beta chains reported below all come from one sample, sequenced in a study of long-term antiretroviral therapy in people with HIV (dated by TCRdb to between 2021 and 2022). The immunoSEQ hsTCRB v3.0 assay was used at survey level resolution to sequence the TRB variable region. TCRdb stores this immuneACCESS table with in-frame sequences only. Part of the clones is absent; in the studies checked, under half of the shortfall reflects unresolved V genes, and no reason is known for the rest. A total of some 27,000 clones appear in this sample, about 94% of them only once. 6% to 7% of the sample is in the top ten clones. The starting material was unsorted PBMCs, obtained roughly 6.5 years after starting antiretroviral therapy. The origin of the receptors is a woman between 40 and 55 years old with HIV.

The chain employs TRBV30 and TRBJ2-3; D gene unclear. Trimming removed 1 base at V and 6 bases at J, with 11 bases between. The CDR3 contains 13 residues. Germline V lookup: CDR1 GTSNPN, CDR2 SVGIG (reference sequence). The CDR3: CAWSGQEFDTQYF. The CDR3 DNA sequence: TGTGCCTGGAGTGGCCAGGAGTTTGATACGCAGTATTTT.

This clone was recorded only once. This chain joins TRBV19 and TRBJ1-1; D ambiguous. CDR1 is LNHDA, CDR2 SQIVND, per germline (reference sequence). This CDR3 region has 14 residues. The germline V and J ends were trimmed by 6 bases and 3 bases, with 14 bases remaining between them. This CDR3 reads CASRGLRGYTEAFF. The CDR3 DNA sequence: TGTGCCAGTAGAGGATTGCGAGGGTACACTGAAGCTTTCTTT. The full variable domain, in which reference TRBV19 and TRBJ1-1 provide the parts outside the CDR3, is DGGITQSPKYLFRKEGQNVTLSCEQNLNHDAMYWYRQDPGQGLRLIYYSQIVNDFQKGDIAEGYSVSREKKESFPLTVTSAQKNPTAFYLCASRGLRGYTEAFFGQGTRLTVV.

This clone was seen once. The chain uses TRBV7-9 and TRBJ2-5, with TRBD2 matching 7 bases. The ends lost 5 bases at V and 2 bases at J; junction bases unmatched: 5. Germline loops: CDR1 SEHNR, CDR2 FQNEAQ (reference sequence). This CDR3 contains 14 residues. CDR3 nucleotide sequence: TGTGCCAGCAGCCCAAGCGGGGCTCAAGAGACCCAGTACTTC. This encodes CASSPSGAQETQYF.

The chain links TRBV29-1 to TRBJ1-1, with a weak D call TRBD1 (5 bases). Trimming pared 7 bases from V and 7 bases from J, leaving 25 bases between. Germline V gene data show CDR1 as SQVTM and CDR2 as ANQGSEA. This CDR3 is 15 amino acids long. CDR3 region: CSASAGRGTAVEAFF. As DNA, the CDR3 is TGCAGCGCTTCAGCGGGGCGGGGAACAGCCGTTGAAGCTTTCTTT.

This chain links TRBV7-8 with TRBJ1-1; weak D call: TRBD1 (5 bases). CDR3 length: 14 residues. V was trimmed by 5 bases and J by 5 bases, leaving 15 bases between them. Germline V CDR1 and CDR2: SGHVS, FQNEAQ. CDR3 amino acids: CASSNRGGGTEAFF. The CDR3 DNA is TGTGCCAGCAGCAACCGGGGTGGGGGTACTGAAGCTTTCTTT. Looking up the rest from reference TRBV7-8 and TRBJ1-1 gives the full variable domain: GAGVSQSPRYKVAKRGQDVALRCDPISGHVSLFWYQQALGQGPEFLTYFQNEAQLDKSGLPSDRFFAERPEGSVSTLKIQRTQQEDSAVYLCASSNRGGGTEAFFGQGTRLTVV.

The chain links TRBV4-3 to TRBJ1-2; 7 nucleotides line up with TRBD1. The ends lost 0 bases at V and 5 bases at J; junction bases unmatched: 3. Germline lookup yields CDR1 LGHNA and CDR2 YSLEER. CDR3 length equals 14 residues. The CDR3 loop is CASSQETGRYGYTF. DNA of the CDR3: TGCGCCAGCAGCCAAGAGACAGGGAGGTATGGCTACACCTTC.

V usage is TRBV7-2 and J usage is TRBJ1-6; D not resolved. The CDR3 loop spans 14 amino acids. V shed 2 bases and J shed 4 bases, with 6 bases lying between them. Germline-derived CDR1 and CDR2 are SGHTA and FQGNSA. This CDR3 is CASSLLGYNSPLHF. The CDR3 nucleotides read TGTGCCAGCAGCTTATTGGGATATAATTCACCCCTCCACTTT.

CDR3 DNA: TGTGCCAGCTCACCAAGCCGCGATGGGGAGCAGTACTTC. Its translation: CASSPSRDGEQYF. This chain uses TRBV18 with TRBJ2-7, with D uncertain. The CDR3 runs to 13 residues. With 2 bases removed from V and 7 bases from J, the gap between germline ends came to 12 bases. The V gene's germline CDR1 is KGHSH and CDR2 LQKENI.

The chain has TRBV7-8 and TRBJ2-2; D is undetermined. Germline V gene lookup returns CDR1 SGHVS and CDR2 FQNEAQ. The CDR3 loop spans 16 amino acids. V was shortened by 5 bases and J by 1 base, with 14 bases between the two germline ends. CDR3 bases: TGTGCCAGCAGCCCTCAAGGGTATAAGAACACCGGGGAGCTGTTTTTT. Its translation: CASSPQGYKNTGELFF.

This rearrangement joins TRBV4-2 to TRBJ1-5; D may be TRBD1 (5 bases). CDR1 is LGHNA and CDR2 is YNFKEQ in the germline V gene. V was pared by 1 base and J by 4 bases, with 14 bases between. The CDR3 spans 16 residues. The CDR3 loop reads CASSQAVGAGNQPQHF. The DNA for the CDR3 is TGTGCCAGCAGCCAAGCGGTCGGGGCAGGGAATCAGCCCCAGCATTTT.

The chain is built from TRBV19 and TRBJ1-2, with no clear D. The CDR3 is made up of 15 amino acids. Germline assignment: CDR1 LNHDA and CDR2 SQIVND (reference sequence). Trimming shortened V by 4 bases and J by 4 bases, and 16 bases separated the two germline ends. This chain's CDR3 is CASSTNIRTSYGYTF. The CDR3 DNA reads as TGTGCCAGTAGTACGAATATACGGACTTCCTATGGCTACACCTTC.

The gene calls are TRBV13 and TRBJ1-3; D gene unclear. This CDR3 is 16 amino acids long. Trimming removed 0 bases at V and 0 bases at J, with 9 bases between. CDR1 and CDR2 from the germline V gene are PRHDT and FYEKMQ (reference sequence). The CDR3 here is CASSLGHPSSGNTIYF. CDR3 nucleotides: TGTGCCAGCAGCTTAGGCCACCCGAGCTCTGGAAACACCATATATTTT.

Here the CDR3 reads CASSPSWGDNEQFF. The CDR3 bases are TGTGCCAGTAGTCCCTCCTGGGGGGACAATGAGCAGTTCTTC. The chain has TRBV19 and TRBJ2-1; weak D call: TRBD2 (6 bases). The CDR3 consists of 14 residues. Looked up from germline, CDR1 is LNHDA and CDR2 is SQIVND (reference sequence). Trimming stripped 5 bases from V and 5 bases from J, with 13 bases between.